There are a few counts of the clone carrying this TCR beta chain. Antigen specificity is unknown. V lost 2 bases, J lost 6 bases, and 17 bases lay in between. The CDR3 contains 16 residues. Germline lookup yields CDR1 MNHEY and CDR2 SVGEGT. These data originate in a study of T cell repertoires in cytomegalovirus infection. Study details: Based on public TCR beta signatures, there were indications of CMV infection and of a matching HLA type. Study conclusions and caveats: Across the ex vivo response, the dominant clonotypes were HLA-C-restricted CMV-specific TCR beta clonotypes.

TCRdb ran MiXCR on the reads and lists one entry per CDR3 protein. This table holds around 280,000 distinct CDR3 sequences, about 8.8% found once. Sequencing was performed on PBMCs. This TCR was sampled from a human donor in good health (CMV status not recorded). Some clones in this sample may be carry-over from other donors' samples. V and J are TRBV6-2 or TRBV6-3 and TRBJ2-1; the D gene could be TRBD1 or TRBD2 (5 bases each). The chain's CDR3 is CASSYGTSLVPNEQFF. The CDR3 DNA follows: TGTGCCAGCAGTTACGGGACCTCTCTAGTCCCCAATGAGCAGTTCTTC.